The rows below give T cell receptor beta chains drawn from one sample of a study of blood T cell repertoires in COVID-19. Clones were read by immunoSEQ multiplex PCR, and TCRdb kept only the in-frame ones, dropping some. Of just over 250,000 clones listed, 75% to 95% are singletons. What was sequenced was peripheral blood. The receptors were gathered from a person in their late teens or twenties with COVID-19, enrolled during active disease. Each CDR3 is given with its conserved first and last residue. A D gene is named only where the DNA matches it firmly. Rows may omit the clone size; those that give it use once, few, many or a size class.

d_gene	abundance	v_gene	j_gene	CDR3aa	CDR3nt
TRBD1	NA	TRBV4-1	TRBJ1-2	CASSYDRGGLGLAF	TGCGCCAGCAGCTACGACAGGGGAGGGCTTGGGCTAGCCTTC
NA	NA	TRBV24-1	TRBJ2-6	CATSDSGAGANVLTF	TGTGCCACCAGTGATTCAGGGGCTGGGGCCAACGTCCTGACTTTC
NA	NA	TRBV27	TRBJ1-2	CASSSSRDTKNYGYTF	TGTGCCAGCAGTTCTTCCCGGGACACCAAAAACTATGGCTACACCTTC
NA	NA	TRBV25-1	TRBJ2-7	CASSRGASGSYEQYF	TGTGCCAGCTCCCGGGGGGCTAGCGGCTCCTACGAGCAGTACTTC
NA	NA	TRBV7-9	TRBJ2-5	CASSSGQGLGETQYF	TGTGCCAGCAGCTCAGGGCAGGGGTTAGGGGAGACCCAGTACTTC
NA	once	TRBV4-1	TRBJ2-3	CASSQDRVDTQYF	TGCGCCAGCAGCCAAGATCGAGTTGATACGCAGTATTTT
TRBD2	NA	TRBV29-1	TRBJ2-7	CSVWGLAGAYEQYF	TGCAGCGTCTGGGGTCTAGCGGGAGCCTACGAGCAGTACTTC
TRBD2	NA	TRBV4-1	TRBJ2-1	CASSLTSDNEQFF	TGCGCCAGCAGCTTGACTAGCGACAATGAGCAGTTCTTC
TRBD2	NA	TRBV7-9	TRBJ2-2	CASSLPWTSETYTGELFF	TGTGCCAGCAGCCTCCCTTGGACTAGCGAGACTTACACCGGGGAGCTGTTTTTT
NA	NA	TRBV12-3/TRBV12-4	TRBJ2-1	CASSSRLVNEQFF	TGTGCCAGCAGTTCCAGACTAGTCAATGAGCAGTTCTTC
TRBD2	once	TRBV18	TRBJ2-1	CASSPRGASGMGEQFF	TGTGCCAGCTCACCACGAGGGGCTAGCGGGATGGGAGAGCAGTTCTTC
NA	NA	TRBV5-1	TRBJ2-6	CASSYTGAGANVLTF	TGCGCCAGCAGCTACACAGGCGCTGGGGCCAACGTCCTGACTTTC
NA	NA	TRBV7-9	TRBJ2-1	CASSLGGGNNEQFF	TGTGCCAGCAGCTTAGGGGGCGGGAATAATGAGCAGTTCTTC
NA	NA	TRBV27	TRBJ2-3	CASSLRFGTDTQYF	TGTGCCAGCAGTTTGCGTTTCGGCACAGATACGCAGTATTTT
NA	NA	TRBV5-6	TRBJ2-5	CASSFGGAIQETQYF	TGTGCCAGCAGCTTTGGAGGGGCAATACAAGAGACCCAGTACTTC
NA	NA	TRBV30	TRBJ2-7	CAWSQGERTGDGLAGYEQYF	TGTGCCTGGAGTCAAGGAGAAAGGACAGGGGATGGGCTAGCGGGATACGAGCAGTACTTC
TRBD1	NA	TRBV4-2	TRBJ2-3	CASKSQEDTGTGNWYTQYF	TGTGCCAGCAAAAGCCAAGAGGACACCGGGACAGGGAATTGGTATACGCAGTATTTT
TRBD2	NA	TRBV30	TRBJ2-2	CAWSVLAGGPGELFF	TGTGCCTGGAGTGTACTAGCGGGAGGGCCCGGGGAGCTGTTTTTT
NA	NA	TRBV7-2	TRBJ2-7	CASSLRQITYEQYF	TGTGCCAGCAGCTTGCGACAGATTACCTACGAGCAGTACTTC
TRBD1	few	TRBV27	TRBJ1-5	CASSLPSGGLNQPQHF	TGTGCCAGCAGTCTACCATCAGGGGGCCTTAATCAGCCCCAGCATTTT
NA	NA	TRBV19	TRBJ2-1	CASSGAKQGKDSYNEQFF	TGTGCCAGTAGTGGAGCTAAACAGGGAAAAGACTCCTACAATGAGCAGTTCTTC
TRBD2	NA	TRBV5-4	TRBJ2-5	CASSRAGTSGREPGGTQYF	TGTGCCAGCAGTCGCGCCGGGACTAGCGGGAGGGAGCCAGGCGGGACCCAGTACTTC
NA	NA	TRBV11-2	TRBJ2-1	CASSLDRLANEQFF	TGTGCCAGCAGCTTAGATCGGCTAGCTAATGAGCAGTTCTTC
NA	NA	TRBV9	TRBJ2-3	CASSVGEPRTDTQYF	TGTGCCAGCAGCGTAGGCGAACCCCGCACAGATACGCAGTATTTT
TRBD1	few	TRBV6-5	TRBJ2-2	CASSYFGQGATGELFF	TGTGCCAGCAGTTACTTCGGGCAGGGGGCTACCGGGGAGCTGTTTTTT
TRBD1	NA	TRBV28	TRBJ2-2	CASSSGQGATGELFF	TGTGCCAGCAGTTCCGGACAGGGGGCCACCGGGGAGCTGTTTTTT
NA	NA	TRBV19	TRBJ1-1	CASNADSNTEAFF	TGTGCCAGTAACGCCGACAGTAACACTGAAGCTTTCTTT
TRBD1	NA	TRBV25-1	TRBJ2-7	CASSDPGTGAYEQYF	TGTGCCAGCAGTGATCCCGGGACAGGTGCCTACGAGCAGTACTTC
NA	few	TRBV4-1	TRBJ1-3	CASSLQSSGNTIYF	TGCGCCAGCAGCCTACAGAGCTCTGGAAACACCATATATTTT
NA	NA	TRBV5-6	TRBJ1-3	CASSLGNGGNTIYF	TGTGCCAGCAGCTTGGGGAACGGGGGAAACACCATATATTTT
TRBD2	once	TRBV25-1	TRBJ2-7	CASSEGGRAGEQYF	TGTGCCAGCAGTGAAGGCGGGAGGGCCGGAGAGCAGTACTTC
NA	NA	TRBV6-5	TRBJ2-5	CASSYNPREETQYF	TGTGCCAGCAGTTACAACCCCAGGGAAGAGACCCAGTACTTC
TRBD1	NA	TRBV7-2	TRBJ2-1	CASSFRDRAYNEQFF	TGTGCCAGCAGCTTCCGGGACAGGGCCTACAATGAGCAGTTCTTC
TRBD1	NA	TRBV19	TRBJ1-5	CASIQRQGDNQPQHF	TGTGCCAGTATTCAACGACAGGGCGATAATCAGCCCCAGCATTTT
NA	once	TRBV10-2	TRBJ2-2	CASSLSGDTGELFF	TGCGCCAGCAGCCTTAGCGGCGACACCGGGGAGCTGTTTTTT
TRBD1	NA	TRBV6-6	TRBJ1-1	CASKYDRGNTEAFF	TGTGCCAGCAAGTATGACAGGGGGAACACTGAAGCTTTCTTT
TRBD2	NA	TRBV5-1	TRBJ2-5	CASSTELAEQETQYF	TGCGCCAGCAGCACCGAACTAGCGGAACAAGAGACCCAGTACTTC
TRBD2	NA	TRBV24-1	TRBJ2-1	CATSDQRSGSSYNEQFF	TGTGCCACCAGTGACCAAAGAAGCGGGAGCTCCTACAATGAGCAGTTCTTC
TRBD1	once	TRBV7-2	TRBJ2-2	CASSLGTGENTGELFF	TGTGCCAGCAGTTTAGGGACAGGAGAGAACACCGGGGAGCTGTTTTTT
NA	NA	TRBV28	TRBJ2-5	CATFREKGGETQYF	TGTGCCACCTTTCGGGAGAAGGGGGGGGAGACCCAGTACTTC
TRBD1	NA	TRBV5-1	TRBJ1-1	CASSRDRVNTEAFF	TGCGCCAGCAGCCGGGACAGGGTGAACACTGAAGCTTTCTTT
NA	NA	TRBV4-1	TRBJ1-5	CASSQDRRFSKPQHF	TGCGCCAGCAGCCAAGATCGGCGGTTCAGCAAGCCCCAGCATTTT
NA	NA	TRBV5-6	TRBJ2-3	CASSPVGADTQYF	TGTGCCAGCAGCCCAGTCGGGGCAGATACGCAGTATTTT
NA	NA	TRBV29-1	TRBJ1-1	CSVDDYTEAFF	TGCAGCGTGGATGACTACACTGAAGCTTTCTTT
TRBD2	NA	TRBV11-2	TRBJ2-7	CASSLVAGGYEQYF	TGTGCCAGCAGCTTGGTAGCGGGAGGCTACGAGCAGTACTTC
TRBD1	NA	TRBV4-1	TRBJ2-1	CASSQEDRPPHNEQFF	TGCGCCAGCAGCCAGGAGGACAGGCCCCCCCACAATGAGCAGTTCTTC
TRBD1	NA	TRBV5-4	TRBJ1-6	CASGRDRDNSPLHF	TGTGCCAGCGGCCGGGACAGGGATAATTCACCCCTCCACTTT
TRBD2	NA	TRBV7-3	TRBJ2-7	CASSPQPGLAGEQYF	TGTGCCAGCAGCCCACAACCGGGACTAGCGGGGGAGCAGTACTTC
NA	NA	TRBV6-2/TRBV6-3	TRBJ1-2	CASSYFGGGRGYTF	TGTGCCAGCAGTTACTTTGGCGGGGGACGTGGCTACACCTTC
TRBD2	NA	TRBV5-1	TRBJ2-1	CASSLDVAGGVF	TGCGCCAGCAGCTTGGACGTAGCGGGAGGAGTCTTC
TRBD1	NA	TRBV18	TRBJ1-2	CASSTGQGVGYTF	TGTGCCAGCTCAACGGGACAGGGGGTCGGCTACACCTTC
TRBD1	once	TRBV7-9	TRBJ1-4	CASSLDYRGSGNEKLFF	TGTGCCAGCAGCTTAGATTACAGGGGATCTGGTAATGAAAAACTGTTTTTT
NA	NA	TRBV7-9	TRBJ2-1	CASSSYYEQFF	TGTGCCAGCAGCTCCTATTATGAGCAGTTCTTC